Only one count was recorded for the clone carrying this T cell receptor beta chain. A much larger clone lies one base from this, so it may be a read error. Across 18 months, stable Graves' hyperthyroidism was marked by no progression to ophthalmopathy. The data stem from a study of T cells in Graves' hyperthyroidism and ophthalmopathy. As for the study in general: The initial diagnosis was the point when peripheral blood was collected, ahead of any treatment.

Regions amplified from RNA transcripts were the TCR beta CDR3 regions. TCR CDR3 regions were first amplified by RT-PCR with HTBI primers. TCRdb fed the multiplex PCR reads into MiXCR, producing one record per CDR3 protein. This sample yields under 400,000 distinct CDR3 sequences, of which approximately 16% are seen a single time; 33% belongs to the top ten. The germline gives CDR1 SQVTM, CDR2 ANQGSEA. This CDR3 contains 14 residues. Trimming cost V 7 bases and J 2 bases, with 16 bases left between them. This receptor was identified in a man aged 30-40 years with Graves' hyperthyroidism. The J gene is TRBJ2-3, the V gene TRBV29-1; D might be TRBD1 or TRBD2, each matching 5 bases. What was sequenced was blood. DNA of the CDR3: TGCAGCGCTTTTTTTCCAGGGACCACAGATACGCAGTATTTT. It specifies CSAFFPGTTDTQYF.